This T cell receptor beta chain was sequenced for a study of CD8 T cells in Susac syndrome. General study points: The TCR sequencing and HLA analysis in the study involved a relatively small number of individuals, as the study acknowledged.

TCR beta from blood CD8+ and CD4+ T cells was sequenced. For this clonotype: What it binds is unknown.

Reverse transcription of about 0.5 to 1 ug RNA was carried out with random hexamers. Multiplex PCR with immunoSEQ amplified the TCR beta CDR3 across 54 Vbeta and 13 Jbeta. TCRdb fed the immunoSEQ multiplex PCR reads into MiXCR, producing one record per CDR3 protein. Here the sample spans 100,000 to 150,000 distinct CDR3 sequences, 90% to 95% being singletons. In germline, CDR1 is MGHRA, CDR2 YSYEKL. The CDR3 length is 16 residues. V lost 1 base and J lost 2, with 13 bases in between. The source is a human donor in good health. The chain joins TRBV4-1 to TRBJ2-3; no firm D call. The sample was CD4+ T cells from PBMCs. The CDR3 DNA reads as TGCGCCAGCAGCCAAGTAGATATGGGCTTCACAGATACGCAGTATTTT. It yields the protein CASSQVDMGFTDTQYF.